A selection of T cell receptor beta chains follows, all from one sample in a study of T-cell memory formation after mild COVID-19. TCRdb itself ran the 5' RACE reads through MiXCR, one entry per CDR3 protein. The table includes over 450,000 distinct CDR3 sequences, around 20% detected once. Sequenced material: PBMCs or a T cell subset sorted from them (not recorded which). The receptors shown here come from an adult woman who had mild COVID-19 (a few samples of this study predate the infection). Cell type and time point are not known. Each CDR3 is given with its conserved first and last residue. A D gene is named only where the DNA matches it firmly. Clone size is stated in some rows and not others, as once, few, many or a class when expanded.

V gene,D gene,clone size,J gene,CDR3 DNA,CDR3 protein
TRBV12-3/TRBV12-4,TRBD2,few,TRBJ2-1,TGTGCCAGCAGACCCCCGGGACTAGCGGGAAATAGGAACCGCGATGAGCAGTTCTTC,CASRPPGLAGNRNRDEQFF
TRBV30,-,-,TRBJ1-1,TGTGCCTGGAGTGTATCCGGGGGCTGGAACACTGAAGCTTTCTTT,CAWSVSGGWNTEAFF
TRBV7-9,-,-,TRBJ2-1,TGTGCCAGCAGCCCGCCGGGACCCCCGTACAATGAGCAGTTCTTC,CASSPPGPPYNEQFF
TRBV4-1,TRBD1,-,TRBJ2-7,TGCGCCAGCAGCCAAGATTGGCTATACGACAGGGTATACGAGCAGTACTTC,CASSQDWLYDRVYEQYF
TRBV24-1,-,-,TRBJ1-2,TGTGCCACCAGTGATCTTTCCGGCCAATCCTATGGCTACACCTTC,CATSDLSGQSYGYTF
TRBV24-1,-,-,TRBJ2-3,TGTGCCACCAGTGACCACACAGATACGCAGTATTTT,CATSDHTDTQYF
TRBV18,-,-,TRBJ2-5,TGTGCCAGCTCACCGGTTTTTCAAGAGACCCAGTACTTC,CASSPVFQETQYF
TRBV29-1,TRBD2,-,TRBJ2-1,TGCAGCGTTGAAACGGGACTAGTCTACAATGAGCAGTTCTTC,CSVETGLVYNEQFF
TRBV7-8,TRBD2,-,TRBJ2-5,TGTGCCAGCAGCCCCCGGGGTGGGGGAGGGCCTTCGGGGACCCAGTACTTC,CASSPRGGGGPSGTQYF
TRBV5-5,-,few,TRBJ2-3,TGTGCCAGCACGGGGATAACAGGCACAGATACGCAGTATTTT,CASTGITGTDTQYF
TRBV7-9,TRBD1,-,TRBJ1-2,TGTGCCAGCACCATGACAGGGGACTATGGCTACACCTTC,CASTMTGDYGYTF
TRBV9,-,few,TRBJ1-1,TGTGCCAGCAGCGTAGAGGGGATAAGCACTGAAGCTTTCTTT,CASSVEGISTEAFF
TRBV7-7,TRBD2,-,TRBJ2-2,TGTGCCAGCAGCTTAAATGGCGGGGGGCCCACCGGGGAGCTGTTTTTT,CASSLNGGGPTGELFF
TRBV24-1,-,few,TRBJ2-3,TGTGCCACCAGTGTGCCGGGATTGGGCACAGATACGCAGTATTTT,CATSVPGLGTDTQYF
TRBV7-2,-,few,TRBJ1-1,TGTGCCAGCAGCTTAGCGGCAGGGACGACTGAAGCTTTCTTT,CASSLAAGTTEAFF
TRBV29-1,TRBD2,-,TRBJ2-1,TGCAGCGCTCCGCCTCTAGCGGGAGGGACAAAATTATACAATGAGCAGTTCTTC,CSAPPLAGGTKLYNEQFF
TRBV3-1,TRBD2,-,TRBJ2-5,TGTGCCAGCCTCCGTTCGGGGGGGCAAGAGACCCAGTACTTC,CASLRSGGQETQYF
TRBV4-3,-,once,TRBJ1-2,TGCGCCAGCAGCCCACCTAGGATACGCTACACCTTC,CASSPPRIRYTF
TRBV7-3,TRBD1,-,TRBJ1-2,TGTGCCAGCAGCTCCGCCGGGACAGGGGCGGGCGGCTACACCTTC,CASSSAGTGAGGYTF
TRBV12-3/TRBV12-4,TRBD2,-,TRBJ2-2,TGTGCCAGCAGTTCACGTAGCGGGAGGACCGCCCGGGAGCTGTTTTTT,CASSSRSGRTARELFF
TRBV2,TRBD2,few,TRBJ2-7,TGTGCCAGCAGTGAATTGGCTAGCGGGAGTGGAAACGAGCAGTACTTC,CASSELASGSGNEQYF
TRBV19,TRBD1,few,TRBJ2-7,TGTGCCAGTAGTACCTCGGGACAGGGGCGTTCCTACGAGCAGTACTTC,CASSTSGQGRSYEQYF
TRBV11-3,-,few,TRBJ2-1,TGTGCCAGCAGCCCGACTCCCCCTGAGCAGTTCTTC,CASSPTPPEQFF
TRBV7-2,TRBD2,-,TRBJ2-1,TGTGCCAGCAGCACGCGGTCTAGCGGGAGTGGTGGTGAGCAGTTCTTC,CASSTRSSGSGGEQFF
TRBV9,-,-,TRBJ2-1,TGTGCCAGCAGCTCCCAAGGAGTACCCCACAATGAGCAGTTCTTC,CASSSQGVPHNEQFF
TRBV5-1,-,-,TRBJ2-5,TGCGCCAGCAGTTTACTCCGGGCCCCTGAAGAGACCCAGTACTTC,CASSLLRAPEETQYF
TRBV30,-,many,TRBJ1-1,TGTGCCTGGAGTGTAATTGACGGTACTGAAGCTTTCTTT,CAWSVIDGTEAFF
TRBV20-1,-,few,TRBJ2-1,TGCAGTGCTAGAGATCTAGGGGTTGAGCAGTTCTTC,CSARDLGVEQFF
TRBV9,-,-,TRBJ2-1,TGTGCCAGCAGCGCATTAGTGTCTACCTCTCATGAGCAGTTCTTC,CASSALVSTSHEQFF
TRBV11-2,-,-,TRBJ1-1,TGTGCCAGCAGCTTCTCTCACCCCGGGGGCGCGAACACTGAAGCTTTCTTT,CASSFSHPGGANTEAFF
TRBV14,TRBD2,few,TRBJ2-7,TGTGCCAGCAGCCTTAACGGGCTAGCGGATGATACCTACGAGCAGTACTTC,CASSLNGLADDTYEQYF
TRBV2,TRBD2,few,TRBJ2-3,TGTGCCAGCGCTAGCGGGGATATGGATACGCAGTATTTT,CASASGDMDTQYF
TRBV12-3/TRBV12-4,-,-,TRBJ1-5,TGTGCCAGCAGTGTAGGAGCGGGTCAGCCCCAGCATTTT,CASSVGAGQPQHF
TRBV7-9,TRBD2,-,TRBJ2-5,TGTGCCAGCAGCTTCAGAGGGAGGGCCTTAGAGACCCAGTACTTC,CASSFRGRALETQYF
TRBV20-1,-,few,TRBJ1-2,TGCAGTGCTAGAGATCCACACGGATCCTATGGCTACACCTTC,CSARDPHGSYGYTF
TRBV12-3/TRBV12-4,TRBD1,-,TRBJ2-1,TGTGCCAGCAGACGACAGGGGGACTACAATGAGCAGTTCTTC,CASRRQGDYNEQFF
TRBV5-1,-,few,TRBJ1-4,TGCGCCAGCAGCTTGGGGACAGCCAGATATGAAAAACTGTTTTTT,CASSLGTARYEKLFF
TRBV30,-,-,TRBJ2-2,TGTGCCTGGAGTTGGGGGCTAGGTAACGGGGAGCTGTTTTTT,CAWSWGLGNGELFF
TRBV7-2,-,few,TRBJ2-3,TGTGCCAGCAGCTTAATATCTAGCACAGATACGCAGTATTTT,CASSLISSTDTQYF
TRBV24-1,-,few,TRBJ2-1,TGTGCCACCAGTGCCCAGCAGGGCTCCTACAATGAGCAGTTCTTC,CATSAQQGSYNEQFF
TRBV15,-,-,TRBJ2-1,TGTGCCACCGATGGGGAATCCTACAATGAGCAGTTCTTC,CATDGESYNEQFF